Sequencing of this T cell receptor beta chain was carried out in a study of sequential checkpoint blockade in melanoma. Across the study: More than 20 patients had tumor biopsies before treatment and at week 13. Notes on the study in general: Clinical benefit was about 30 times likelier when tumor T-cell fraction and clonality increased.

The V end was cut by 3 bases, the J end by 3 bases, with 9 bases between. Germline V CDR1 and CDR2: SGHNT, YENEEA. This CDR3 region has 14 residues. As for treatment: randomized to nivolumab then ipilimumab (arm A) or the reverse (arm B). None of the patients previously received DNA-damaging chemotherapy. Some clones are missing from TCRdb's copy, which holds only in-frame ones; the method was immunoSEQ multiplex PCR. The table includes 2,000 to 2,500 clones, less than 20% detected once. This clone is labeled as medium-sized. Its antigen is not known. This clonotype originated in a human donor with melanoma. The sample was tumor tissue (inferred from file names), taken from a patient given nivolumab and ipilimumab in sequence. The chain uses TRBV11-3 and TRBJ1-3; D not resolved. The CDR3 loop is CASSLAGFGNTIYF. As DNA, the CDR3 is TGTGCCAGCAGCTTGGCTGGTTTTGGAAACACCATATATTTT.